The rows below give T cell receptor beta chains drawn from one sample of a study of T cell responses to AZD1222 COVID-19 vaccine. Sequenced by immunoSEQ multiplex PCR; TCRdb stores in-frame clones only, minus some. The profile shows about 120,000 clones, 90% to 95% of them singletons. The sequenced sample was peripheral blood, obtained on day 0 of AZD1222 vaccination. These TCRs come from an adult in good health. Each CDR3 is given without its conserved first and last residue. The order of the fields is J gene, clone size, CDR3 length, V gene, CDR3 protein. Clone size is stated in some rows and not others, as once, few, many or a class when expanded.

TRBJ2-7	.	10	TRBV28	ASSLVHYEQY
TRBJ1-1	.	13	TRBV5-1	ASSLAGSDWEEAF
TRBJ2-2	.	13	TRBV4-1	ASSTRRGNTGELF
TRBJ1-5	.	14	TRBV4-2	ASSHVTERGVQPQH
TRBJ1-2	.	13	TRBV28	ASSSLTGLTGGYT
TRBJ1-1	.	13	TRBV7-9	ASSLRVTGRDEAF
TRBJ2-1	.	12	TRBV10-1	ASSDPTVYNEQF
TRBJ1-2	.	13	TRBV5-3	ARSPGAGENYGYT
TRBJ2-5	.	11	TRBV5-1	ASSLVVQETQY
TRBJ2-3	.	14	TRBV7-7	ASSLIGGSGTDTQY
TRBJ1-3	.	11	TRBV2	ASREGPGNTIY
TRBJ1-1	.	12	TRBV30	AWSVARLNTEAF
TRBJ2-1	few	12	TRBV5-1	ASADPGGLNEQF
TRBJ1-5	.	16	TRBV27	ASSLYGLSNVPTQPQH
TRBJ2-1	.	14	TRBV27	ASSSTGGYSNNEQF
TRBJ2-7	.	14	TRBV28	ASSLGRLAGAYEQY
TRBJ2-1	few	13	TRBV5-1	ASSLTGIPYNEQF
TRBJ1-4	.	11	TRBV3-1/TRBV3-2	ASSSTYWEKLF
TRBJ2-7	.	11	TRBV30	AWGAGPPGEQY
TRBJ2-2	few	11	TRBV1	TSSIRGTGELF
TRBJ2-7	.	14	TRBV27	ASSAILAGGPYEQY
TRBJ1-2	.	13	TRBV7-9	ASSLGTATNYGYT
TRBJ1-2	few	14	TRBV5-1	ASSLQGFSGGDGYT
TRBJ2-7	.	9	TRBV7-3	ASSLTHEQY